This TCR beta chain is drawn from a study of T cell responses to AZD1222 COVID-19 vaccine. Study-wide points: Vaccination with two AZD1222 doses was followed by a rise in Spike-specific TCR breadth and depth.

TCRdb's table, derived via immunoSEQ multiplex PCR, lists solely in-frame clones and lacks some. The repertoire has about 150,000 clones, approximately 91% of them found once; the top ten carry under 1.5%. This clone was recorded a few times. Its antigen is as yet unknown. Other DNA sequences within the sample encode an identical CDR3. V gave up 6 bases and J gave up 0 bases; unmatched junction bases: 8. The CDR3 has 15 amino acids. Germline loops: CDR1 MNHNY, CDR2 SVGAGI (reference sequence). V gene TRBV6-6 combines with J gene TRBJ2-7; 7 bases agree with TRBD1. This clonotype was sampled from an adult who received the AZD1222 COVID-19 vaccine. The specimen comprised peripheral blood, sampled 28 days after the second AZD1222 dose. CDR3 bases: TGTGCCAGCAGCCGAAACTGGGACAGCTCCTACGAGCAGTACTTC. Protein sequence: CASSRNWDSSYEQYF.